The 11 T cell receptor beta chains presented below share a single source sample, sequenced in a study of identical twins. Each CDR3 protein is one row after TCRdb ran MiXCR on the 5' RACE reads. The sample has 200,000 to 250,000 distinct CDR3 sequences, about an eighth seen once. The same sample was also used in a study of yellow fever vaccine responses in identical twins.

The sequencing sample was made of memory (CD45RO+) T cells sorted from blood. All receptors derive from a woman younger than 35 in good health.

The chain's CDR3 is CSARGEGVSSYNEQFF. CDR3 coding DNA: TGCAGTGCTAGAGGAGAGGGCGTCAGCTCCTACAATGAGCAGTTCTTC. The V and J genes are TRBV20-1 and TRBJ2-1; weak D call: TRBD2 (5 bases). CDR3 length equals 16 residues. V was clipped by 1 base and J by 0 bases, with 13 bases between them. The germline V gene has CDR1 DFQATT and CDR2 SNEGSKA (reference sequence).

V gene TRBV12-3 or TRBV12-4 combines with J gene TRBJ2-7, with D uncertain. This CDR3 contains 12 residues. V lost 2 bases, J lost 12 bases, and 14 bases lay in between. The CDR3 nucleotides read TGTGCCAGCAGTTTAATAGGGCAGTTCATGTACTTC. Encoded protein: CASSLIGQFMYF.

CDR3 sequence (DNA): TGTGCCAGCAGCCGACGGGGCTCGGGCTACGAGCAGTACTTC. Translating gives CASSRRGSGYEQYF. The chain uses TRBV7-2 and TRBJ2-7; the D call may be TRBD1 or TRBD2 (5 bases each). The V gene lost 5 bases and the J gene lost 3 bases, with 14 bases spanning the gap. This CDR3 comprises 14 residues. Germline lookup yields CDR1 SGHTA and CDR2 FQGNSA.

This clonotype was observed a handful of times. The chain joins TRBV28 to TRBJ2-7; no reliable D call. The DNA matches TRBJ2-4 better at its end, which makes the J call doubtful. The CDR3 covers 12 residues. In germline, CDR1 is MDHEN, CDR2 SYDVKM. CDR3 protein: CASSSALVIQYF. As DNA, the CDR3 is TGTGCCAGCAGTTCGGCCCTGGTCATTCAGTACTTC.

This clonotype came up a few times. The V gene is TRBV18, the J gene TRBJ2-7; D might be TRBD2 (6 bases). CDR1 and CDR2 from the germline V gene are KGHSH and LQKENI. This CDR3 comprises 14 residues. V was cut by 5 bases and J by 4 bases, with 15 bases left in between. Here the CDR3 reads CASSNGSGGYEQYF. The CDR3 DNA reads TGTGCCAGCTCAAATGGTTCAGGAGGGTACGAGCAGTACTTC.

At least ten counts were recorded for this clonotype. V and J are TRBV29-1 and TRBJ1-2; 10 nucleotides match TRBD1. Germline lookup yields CDR1 SQVTM and CDR2 ANQGSEA. J was trimmed by 4 bases and V by 6 bases; bases with no gene match: 2. The CDR3 is 12 amino acids. Here the CDR3 DNA reads TGCAGCGTGGGGACAGGGGTCTATGGCTACACCTTC. Its translation: CSVGTGVYGYTF.

The rearrangement uses TRBV27 and TRBJ2-7; TRBD2 matches at 13 bases. This CDR3 region has 15 residues. Unmatched junction bases numbered 8, after V lost 5 bases and J lost 7 bases. Germline CDR1 and CDR2: MNHEY and SMNVEV (reference sequence). This CDR3 is CASSKLAGGLGEQYF. The CDR3 DNA reads TGTGCCAGCAGTAAACTAGCGGGGGGGCTGGGGGAGCAGTACTTC.

This clonotype occurred a few times. V gene TRBV29-1 combines with J gene TRBJ2-7; D remains unclear. CDR1 is SQVTM, CDR2 ANQGSEA, per germline. With 4 bases removed from V and 2 bases from J, the gap between germline ends came to 15 bases. CDR3 length: 14 residues. The CDR3 region has the DNA TGCAGCGTTGCGGCTTTACTGGGAACCTACGAGCAGTACTTC. Translated: CSVAALLGTYEQYF.

This clonotype was found once. The genes are TRBV6-6 and TRBJ1-2; D is unclear. Deletions cut 6 bases from V and 3 bases from J, with 8 bases between. Germline lookup yields CDR1 MNHNY and CDR2 SVGAGI (reference sequence). CDR3 length: 12 residues. The CDR3 loop reads CASSPTHYGYTF. In nucleotides, the CDR3 is TGTGCCAGCAGCCCTACCCACTATGGCTACACCTTC.

This clonotype was seen many times. The junction does not match germline at one end; this may be a read error. The V call is TRBV3-1, the J call TRBJ2-5; D uncertain. Germline V CDR1 and CDR2: LGHDT, YNNKEL (reference sequence). The CDR3 extends over 13 amino acids. The CDR3 region is CASSQDQRETQYF. The CDR3 DNA follows: TGTGCCAGCAGCCAAGATCAAAGAGAGACGCAGTACTTC.

The chain links TRBV11-2 to TRBJ2-1, with TRBD1 as a possible D gene (6 bases). Trimming took off 2 bases at V and 3 bases at J, with 11 bases between the two ends. CDR1 SGHAT and CDR2 FQNNGV come from the germline V gene. This CDR3 has 15 amino acids. The CDR3 DNA reads as TGTGCCAGCAGCTTATCACAGGGCTACTACAATGAGCAGTTCTTC. Its protein is CASSLSQGYYNEQFF.